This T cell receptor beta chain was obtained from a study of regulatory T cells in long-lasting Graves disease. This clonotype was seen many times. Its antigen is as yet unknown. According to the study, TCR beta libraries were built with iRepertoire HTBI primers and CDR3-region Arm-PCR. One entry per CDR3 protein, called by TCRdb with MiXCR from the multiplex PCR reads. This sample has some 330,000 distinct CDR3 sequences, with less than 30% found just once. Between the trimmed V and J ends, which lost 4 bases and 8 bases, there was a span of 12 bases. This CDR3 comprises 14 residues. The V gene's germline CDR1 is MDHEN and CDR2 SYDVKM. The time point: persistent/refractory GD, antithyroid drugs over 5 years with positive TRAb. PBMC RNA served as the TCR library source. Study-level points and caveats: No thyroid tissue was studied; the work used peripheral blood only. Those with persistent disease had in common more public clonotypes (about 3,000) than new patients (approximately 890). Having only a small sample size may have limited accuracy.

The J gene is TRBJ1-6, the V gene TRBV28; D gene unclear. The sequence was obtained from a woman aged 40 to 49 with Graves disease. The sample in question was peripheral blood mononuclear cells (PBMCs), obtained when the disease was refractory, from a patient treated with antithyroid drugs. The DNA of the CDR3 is TGTGCCAGCAGTTATCGGGTCGAACATTCACCCCTCCACTTT. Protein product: CASSYRVEHSPLHF.